Below are 3 T cell receptor beta chains sequenced from a single sample in a study of T-cell reconstitution after alpha-beta-depleted transplantation in children. Using unique molecular identifiers, the investigators prepared the TCRbeta library. One entry per CDR3 protein, called by TCRdb with MiXCR from the PCR reads. This sample has roughly 50,000 distinct CDR3 sequences, with around 40% found just once. The sequencing here drew on PBMCs, mostly from graft donor cells, taken 360 days after TCRalphabeta/CD19-depleted stem cell transplant. These receptors all stem from a male patient younger than 18 who had a stem cell transplant for acute lymphoblastic leukemia, so the T cells may come from the graft donor.

This chain links TRBV25-1 with TRBJ2-3; TRBD1 matches 10 bases. The CDR3 contains 14 residues. V shed 7 bases and J 4 bases; nucleotides not matched to a gene: 5. Germline CDR1 reads MGHDK; CDR2 reads SYGVNS. The CDR3 is CASKLGQGSDTQYF. The CDR3 DNA sequence: TGTGCCAGCAAATTGGGACAGGGGTCAGATACGCAGTATTTT.

This chain joins TRBV5-1 and TRBJ1-1; tentative D call: TRBD1 (6 bases). Germline loops: CDR1 SGHRS, CDR2 YFSETQ. Trimming pared 0 bases from V and 7 bases from J, leaving 13 bases between. The CDR3 has 14 amino acids. The CDR3: CASSLDRVGHEAFF. The CDR3 DNA sequence: TGCGCCAGCAGCTTGGACAGGGTGGGCCATGAAGCTTTCTTT.

The rearrangement joins TRBV12-3 or TRBV12-4 to TRBJ2-4; TRBD1 matches 10 bases. The CDR3 totals 20 residues. Unmatched junction bases numbered 11, after V lost 0 bases and J lost 0 bases. CDR3 in DNA: TGTGCCAGCAGTTTAGCGCCCGAGACAGGGGGCCCTAGAGCCAAAAACATTCAGTACTTC. Translation: CASSLAPETGGPRAKNIQYF.